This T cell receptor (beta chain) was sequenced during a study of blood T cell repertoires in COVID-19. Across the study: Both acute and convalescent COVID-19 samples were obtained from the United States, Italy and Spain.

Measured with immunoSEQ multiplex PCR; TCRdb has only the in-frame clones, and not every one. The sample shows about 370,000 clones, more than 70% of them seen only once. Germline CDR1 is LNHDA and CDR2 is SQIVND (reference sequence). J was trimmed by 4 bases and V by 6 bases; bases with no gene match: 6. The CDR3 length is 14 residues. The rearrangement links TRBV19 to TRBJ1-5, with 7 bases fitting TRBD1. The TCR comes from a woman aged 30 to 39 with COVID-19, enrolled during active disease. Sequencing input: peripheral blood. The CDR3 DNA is TGTGCCAGTAGATTTCAGGGGGGAAATCAGCCCCAGCATTTT. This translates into CASRFQGGNQPQHF.